This T cell receptor (beta chain) was captured by sequencing in a study of blood T cells in healthy people across ages. Alongside a J-beta primer mix, a sample-barcoded 5' primer served in a second PCR lasting about 7 to 12 cycles. TCRdb recomputed calls from the 5' RACE reads with MiXCR, one row per CDR3 protein. The table records about 640,000 distinct CDR3 sequences, 58% of them present only once. This CDR3 region has 15 residues. CDR1 and CDR2 (germline): DFQATT, SNEGSKA (reference sequence). Trimming took 0 bases from V and 2 from J, leaving 8 bases between them. The V gene is TRBV20-1, the J gene TRBJ1-6; D is possibly TRBD1 (6 bases). Specimen: blood. This TCR came from a man in his sixties in good health. The CDR3 loop is CSAREGGPYNSPLHF. The CDR3 bases are TGCAGTGCTAGAGAGGGGGGCCCCTATAATTCACCCCTCCACTTT.